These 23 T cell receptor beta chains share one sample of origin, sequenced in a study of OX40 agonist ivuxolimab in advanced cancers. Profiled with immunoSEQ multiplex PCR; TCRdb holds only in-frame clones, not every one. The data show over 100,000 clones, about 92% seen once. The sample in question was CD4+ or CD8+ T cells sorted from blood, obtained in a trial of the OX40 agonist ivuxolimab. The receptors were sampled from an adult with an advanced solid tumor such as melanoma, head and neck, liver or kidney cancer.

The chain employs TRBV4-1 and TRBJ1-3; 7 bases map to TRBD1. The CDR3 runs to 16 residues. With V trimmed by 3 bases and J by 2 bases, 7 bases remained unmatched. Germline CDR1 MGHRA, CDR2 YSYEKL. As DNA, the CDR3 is TGCGCCAGCAGCCACCCACCAGGGGGACCTGGAAACACCATATATTTT. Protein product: CASSHPPGGPGNTIYF.

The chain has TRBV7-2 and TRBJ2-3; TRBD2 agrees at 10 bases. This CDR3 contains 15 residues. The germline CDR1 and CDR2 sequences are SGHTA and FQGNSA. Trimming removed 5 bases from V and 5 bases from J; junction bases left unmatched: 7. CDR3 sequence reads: CASSLIAGGRDTQYF. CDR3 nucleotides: TGTGCCAGCAGCCTTATAGCGGGGGGTAGAGATACGCAGTATTTT.

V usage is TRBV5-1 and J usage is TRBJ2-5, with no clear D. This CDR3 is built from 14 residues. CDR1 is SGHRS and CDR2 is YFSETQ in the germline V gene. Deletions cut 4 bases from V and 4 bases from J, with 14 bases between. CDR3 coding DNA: TGCGCCAGCAGCCCCCTCCGGTTCGGAGAGACCCAGTACTTC. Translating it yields CASSPLRFGETQYF.

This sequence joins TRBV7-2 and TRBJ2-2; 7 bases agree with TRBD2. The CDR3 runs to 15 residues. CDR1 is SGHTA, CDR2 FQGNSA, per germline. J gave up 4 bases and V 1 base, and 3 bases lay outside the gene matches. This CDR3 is CASSLGLAVTGELFF. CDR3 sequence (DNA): TGTGCCAGCAGCTTAGGGCTAGCGGTCACCGGGGAGCTGTTTTTT.

CDR3 sequence: CASSEPGAANYGYTF. DNA for the CDR3: TGTGCCAGCAGTGAACCCGGGGCAGCTAACTATGGCTACACCTTC. The V gene is TRBV6-1, the J gene TRBJ1-2; D is perhaps TRBD1 (5 bases). Germline assignment: CDR1 MNHNS and CDR2 SASEGT. This CDR3 is built from 15 residues. V lost 2 bases, J lost 0 bases, and 10 bases lay in between.

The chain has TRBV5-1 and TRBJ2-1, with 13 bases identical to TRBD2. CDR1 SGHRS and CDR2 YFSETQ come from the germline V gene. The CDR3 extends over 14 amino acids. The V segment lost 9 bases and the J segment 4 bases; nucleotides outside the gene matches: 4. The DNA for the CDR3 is TGCGCCACCACTAGCGGGGGGGGGTACAATGAGCAGTTCTTC. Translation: CATTSGGGYNEQFF.

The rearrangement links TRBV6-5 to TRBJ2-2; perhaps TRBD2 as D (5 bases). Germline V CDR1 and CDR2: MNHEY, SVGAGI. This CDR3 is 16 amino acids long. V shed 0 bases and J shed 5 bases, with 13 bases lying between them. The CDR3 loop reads CASSYSSPPGTGELFF. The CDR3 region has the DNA TGTGCCAGCAGTTACTCGAGTCCCCCGGGAACCGGGGAGCTGTTTTTT.

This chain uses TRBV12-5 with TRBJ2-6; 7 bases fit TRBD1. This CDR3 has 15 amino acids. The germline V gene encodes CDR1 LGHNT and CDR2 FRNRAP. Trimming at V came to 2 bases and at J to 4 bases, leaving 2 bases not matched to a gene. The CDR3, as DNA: TGTGCTAGTGGTTTGACAGGGGCAGGGGCCAACGTCCTGACTTTC. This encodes CASGLTGAGANVLTF.

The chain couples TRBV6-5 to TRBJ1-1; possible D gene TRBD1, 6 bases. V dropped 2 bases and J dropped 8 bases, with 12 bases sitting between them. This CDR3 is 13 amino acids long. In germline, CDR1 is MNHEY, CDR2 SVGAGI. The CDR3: CASSYPPGAEAFF. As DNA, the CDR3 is TGTGCCAGCAGTTACCCGCCAGGGGCCGAAGCTTTCTTT.

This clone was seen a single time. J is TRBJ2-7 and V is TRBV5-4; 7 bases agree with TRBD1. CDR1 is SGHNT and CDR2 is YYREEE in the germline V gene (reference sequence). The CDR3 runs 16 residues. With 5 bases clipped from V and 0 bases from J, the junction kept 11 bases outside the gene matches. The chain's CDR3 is CASSLRGGPTSYEQYF. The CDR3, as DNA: TGTGCCAGCAGTTTGCGAGGGGGCCCCACCTCCTACGAGCAGTACTTC.

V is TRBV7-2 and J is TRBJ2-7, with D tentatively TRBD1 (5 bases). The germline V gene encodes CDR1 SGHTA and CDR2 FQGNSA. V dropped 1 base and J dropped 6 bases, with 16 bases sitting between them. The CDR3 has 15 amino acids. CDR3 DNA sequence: TGTGCCAGCAGCTTAGGGGCAGGGAAGGCATCCGAGCAGTACTTC. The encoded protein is CASSLGAGKASEQYF.

The CDR3 loop is CASSVGTGSSYNSPLHF. The CDR3 nucleotides read TGTGCCAGCAGCGTTGGAACGGGGAGCTCCTATAATTCACCCCTCCACTTT. The chain links TRBV9 to TRBJ1-6; D is unclear. The CDR3 consists of 17 residues. Trimming stripped 2 bases from V and 0 bases from J, with 12 bases between. CDR1 is SGDLS, CDR2 YYNGEE, per germline.

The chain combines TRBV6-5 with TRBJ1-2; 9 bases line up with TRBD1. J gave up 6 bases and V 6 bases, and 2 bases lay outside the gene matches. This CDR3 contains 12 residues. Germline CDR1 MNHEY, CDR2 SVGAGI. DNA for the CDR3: TGTGCCAGCAGCCACAGGGGGCATGGCTACACCTTC. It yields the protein CASSHRGHGYTF.

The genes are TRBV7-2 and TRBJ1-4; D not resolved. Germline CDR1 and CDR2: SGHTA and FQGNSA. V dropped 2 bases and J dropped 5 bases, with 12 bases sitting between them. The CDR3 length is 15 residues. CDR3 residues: CASSLQWGANEKLFF. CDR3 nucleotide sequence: TGTGCCAGCAGCTTACAATGGGGAGCGAATGAAAAACTGTTTTTT.

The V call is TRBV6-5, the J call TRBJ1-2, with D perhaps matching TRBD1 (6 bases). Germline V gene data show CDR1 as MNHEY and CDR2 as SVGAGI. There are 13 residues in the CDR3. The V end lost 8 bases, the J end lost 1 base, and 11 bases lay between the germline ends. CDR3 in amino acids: CASEAGDNYGYTF. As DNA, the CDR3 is TGTGCCAGCGAGGCAGGGGATAACTATGGCTACACCTTC.

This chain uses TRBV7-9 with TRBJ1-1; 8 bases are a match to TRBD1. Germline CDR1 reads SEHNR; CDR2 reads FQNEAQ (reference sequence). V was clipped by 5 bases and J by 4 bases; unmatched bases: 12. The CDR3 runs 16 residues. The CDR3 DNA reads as TGTGCCAGCAGCCGCGGGGGGCAGGGGGCGTCCACTGAAGCTTTCTTT. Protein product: CASSRGGQGASTEAFF.

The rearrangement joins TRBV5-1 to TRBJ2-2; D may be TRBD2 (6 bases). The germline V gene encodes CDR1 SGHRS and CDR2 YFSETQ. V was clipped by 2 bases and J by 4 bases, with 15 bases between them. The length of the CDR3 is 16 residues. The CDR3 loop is CASSLGGTRGTGELFF. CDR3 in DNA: TGCGCCAGCAGCTTAGGCGGGACCCGGGGCACCGGGGAGCTGTTTTTT.

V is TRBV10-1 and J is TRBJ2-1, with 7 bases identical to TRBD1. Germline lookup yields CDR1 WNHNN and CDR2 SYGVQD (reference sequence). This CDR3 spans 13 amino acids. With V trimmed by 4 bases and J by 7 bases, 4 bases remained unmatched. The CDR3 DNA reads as TGCGCCAGCAGTGCAGGGGGAAGGAATGAGCAGTTCTTC. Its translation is CASSAGGRNEQFF.

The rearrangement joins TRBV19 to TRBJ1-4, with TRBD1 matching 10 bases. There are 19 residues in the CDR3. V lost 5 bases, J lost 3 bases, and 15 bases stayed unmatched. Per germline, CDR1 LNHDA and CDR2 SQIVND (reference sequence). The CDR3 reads CASSPPPGTGELSNEKLFF. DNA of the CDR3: TGTGCCAGTAGTCCCCCCCCCGGGACAGGGGAACTGTCTAATGAAAAACTGTTTTTT.

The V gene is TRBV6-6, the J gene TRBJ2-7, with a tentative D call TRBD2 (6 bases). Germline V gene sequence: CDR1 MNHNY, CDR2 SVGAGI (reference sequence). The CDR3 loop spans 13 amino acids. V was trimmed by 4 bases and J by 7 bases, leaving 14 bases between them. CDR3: CASSSRLGREQYF. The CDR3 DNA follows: TGTGCCAGCAGTTCCCGACTAGGGAGGGAGCAGTACTTC.

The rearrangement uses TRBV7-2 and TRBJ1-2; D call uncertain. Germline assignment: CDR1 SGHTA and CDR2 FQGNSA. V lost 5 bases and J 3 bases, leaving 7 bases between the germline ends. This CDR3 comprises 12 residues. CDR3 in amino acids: CASSPDHYGYTF. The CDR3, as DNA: TGTGCCAGCAGCCCCGACCACTATGGCTACACCTTC. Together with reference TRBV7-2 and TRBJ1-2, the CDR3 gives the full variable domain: GAGVSQSPSNKVTEKGKDVELRCDPISGHTALYWYRQSLGQGLEFLIYFQGNSAPDKSGLPSDRFSAERTGGSVSTLTIQRTQQEDSAVYLCASSPDHYGYTFGSGTRLTVV.

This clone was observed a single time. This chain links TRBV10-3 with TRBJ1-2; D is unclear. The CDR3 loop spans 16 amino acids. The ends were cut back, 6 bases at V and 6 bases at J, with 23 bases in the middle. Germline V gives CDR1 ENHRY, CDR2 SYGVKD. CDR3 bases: TGTGCCATCAGATCTCATAAGGACCGAAACGAAGATGGCTACACCTTC. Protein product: CAIRSHKDRNEDGYTF.

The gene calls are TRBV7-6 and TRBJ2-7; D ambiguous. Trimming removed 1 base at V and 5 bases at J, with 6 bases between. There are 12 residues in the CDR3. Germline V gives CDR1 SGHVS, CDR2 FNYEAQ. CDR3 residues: CASSLGYDEQYF. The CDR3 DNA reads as TGTGCCAGCAGCTTAGGGTATGACGAGCAGTACTTC.